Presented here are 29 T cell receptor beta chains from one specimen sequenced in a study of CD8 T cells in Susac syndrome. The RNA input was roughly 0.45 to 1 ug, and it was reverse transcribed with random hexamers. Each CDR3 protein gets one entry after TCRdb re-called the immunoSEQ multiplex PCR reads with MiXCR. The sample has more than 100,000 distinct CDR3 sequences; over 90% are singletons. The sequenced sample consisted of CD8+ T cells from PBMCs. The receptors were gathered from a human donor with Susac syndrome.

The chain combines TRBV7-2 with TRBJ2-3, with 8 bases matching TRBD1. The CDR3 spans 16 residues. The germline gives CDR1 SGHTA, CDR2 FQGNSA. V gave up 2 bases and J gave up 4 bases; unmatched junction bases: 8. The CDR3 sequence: CASSLIRQGLSDTQYF. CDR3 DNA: TGTGCCAGCAGCTTAATCCGACAGGGGTTGTCAGATACGCAGTATTTT.

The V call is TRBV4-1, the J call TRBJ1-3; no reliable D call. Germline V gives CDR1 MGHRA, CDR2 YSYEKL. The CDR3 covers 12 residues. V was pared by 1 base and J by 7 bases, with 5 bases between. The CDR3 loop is CASSQAGNTIYF. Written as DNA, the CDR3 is TGCGCCAGCAGCCAAGCCGGGAACACCATATATTTT.

CDR3 nucleotide sequence: TGTGCCAGCAGCCCATACCGGGACAGGGGATACACCTTC. This gives the protein CASSPYRDRGYTF. The rearrangement uses TRBV14 and TRBJ1-2; 10 bases line up with TRBD1. The CDR3 covers 13 residues. Germline CDR1 is SGHDN and CDR2 is FVKESK. The V segment lost 4 bases and the J segment 11 bases; nucleotides outside the gene matches: 7.

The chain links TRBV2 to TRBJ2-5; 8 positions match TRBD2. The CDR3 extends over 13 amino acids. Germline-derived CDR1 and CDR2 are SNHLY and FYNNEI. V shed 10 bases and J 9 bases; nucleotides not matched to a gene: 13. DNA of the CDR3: TGTGCCACCGGGGGGGTGACCGAAGCGGCCCAGTACTTC. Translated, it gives CATGGVTEAAQYF.

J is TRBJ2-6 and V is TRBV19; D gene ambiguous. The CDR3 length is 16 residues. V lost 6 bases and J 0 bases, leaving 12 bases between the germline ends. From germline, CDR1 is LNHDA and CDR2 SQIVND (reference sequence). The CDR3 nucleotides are TGTGCCAGTAGCCAGGACGGCACCTCTGGGGCCAACGTCCTGACTTTC. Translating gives CASSQDGTSGANVLTF.

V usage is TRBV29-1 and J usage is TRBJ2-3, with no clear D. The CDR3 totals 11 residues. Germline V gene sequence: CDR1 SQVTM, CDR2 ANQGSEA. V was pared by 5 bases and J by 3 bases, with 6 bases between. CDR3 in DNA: TGCAGCGTTAGTTGGACAGATACGCAGTATTTT. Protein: CSVSWTDTQYF.

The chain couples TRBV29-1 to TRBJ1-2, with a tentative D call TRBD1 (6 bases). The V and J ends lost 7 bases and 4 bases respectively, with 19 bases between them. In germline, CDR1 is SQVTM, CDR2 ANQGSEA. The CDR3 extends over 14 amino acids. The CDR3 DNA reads TGCAGCGCCACGTCGGGGGGGCCGGGCTATGGCTACACCTTC. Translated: CSATSGGPGYGYTF.

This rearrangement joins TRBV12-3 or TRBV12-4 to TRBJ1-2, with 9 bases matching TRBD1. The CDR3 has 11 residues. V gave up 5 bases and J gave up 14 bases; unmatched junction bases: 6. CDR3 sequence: CASSRTGEETF. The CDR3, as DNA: TGTGCCAGCAGTAGGACAGGGGAGGAAACCTTC.

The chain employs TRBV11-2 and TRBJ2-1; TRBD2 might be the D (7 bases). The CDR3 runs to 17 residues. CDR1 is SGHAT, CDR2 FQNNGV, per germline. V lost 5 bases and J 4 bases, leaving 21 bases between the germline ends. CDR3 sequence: CASSPTRGGALYNEQFF. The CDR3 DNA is TGTGCCAGCAGCCCCACAAGGGGGGGGGCCCTTTACAATGAGCAGTTCTTC.

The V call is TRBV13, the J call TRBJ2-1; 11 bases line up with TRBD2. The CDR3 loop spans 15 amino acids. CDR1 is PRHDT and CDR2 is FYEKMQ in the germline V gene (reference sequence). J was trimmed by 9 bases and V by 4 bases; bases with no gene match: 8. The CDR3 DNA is TGTGCCAGCAGCTCTAACCGACTAGCGGGGTCTGAGCAGTTCTTC. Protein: CASSSNRLAGSEQFF.

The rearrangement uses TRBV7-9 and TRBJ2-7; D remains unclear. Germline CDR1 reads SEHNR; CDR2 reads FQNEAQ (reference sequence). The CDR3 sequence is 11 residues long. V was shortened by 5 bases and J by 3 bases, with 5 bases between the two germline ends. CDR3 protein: CASSPHYEQYF. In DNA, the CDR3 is TGTGCCAGCAGCCCGCACTACGAGCAGTACTTC.

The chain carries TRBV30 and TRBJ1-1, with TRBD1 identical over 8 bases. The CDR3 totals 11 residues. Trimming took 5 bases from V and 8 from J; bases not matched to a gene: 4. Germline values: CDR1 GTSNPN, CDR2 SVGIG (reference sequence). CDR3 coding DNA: TGTGCCTGGGGGCGGACAGGGGAAGCTTTCTTT. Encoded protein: CAWGRTGEAFF.

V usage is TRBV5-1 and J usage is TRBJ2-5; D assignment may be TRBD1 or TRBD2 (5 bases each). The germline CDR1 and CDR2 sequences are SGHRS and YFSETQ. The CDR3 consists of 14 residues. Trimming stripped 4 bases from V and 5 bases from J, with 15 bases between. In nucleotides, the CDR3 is TGCGCCAGCAGCACCCTGGGGGATTGGGAGACCCAGTACTTC. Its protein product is CASSTLGDWETQYF.

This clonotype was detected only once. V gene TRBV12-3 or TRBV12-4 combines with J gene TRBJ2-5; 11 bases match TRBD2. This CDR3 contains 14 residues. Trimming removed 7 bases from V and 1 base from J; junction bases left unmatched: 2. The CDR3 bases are TGTGCCAGCATGGGGACTAGCGGCCAAGAGACCCAGTACTTC. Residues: CASMGTSGQETQYF.

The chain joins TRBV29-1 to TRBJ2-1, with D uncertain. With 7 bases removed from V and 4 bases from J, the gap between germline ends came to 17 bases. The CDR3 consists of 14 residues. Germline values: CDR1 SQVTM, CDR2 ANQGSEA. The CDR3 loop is CSGAQEPPYNEQFF. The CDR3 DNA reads TGCAGCGGGGCTCAGGAACCCCCTTACAATGAGCAGTTCTTC.

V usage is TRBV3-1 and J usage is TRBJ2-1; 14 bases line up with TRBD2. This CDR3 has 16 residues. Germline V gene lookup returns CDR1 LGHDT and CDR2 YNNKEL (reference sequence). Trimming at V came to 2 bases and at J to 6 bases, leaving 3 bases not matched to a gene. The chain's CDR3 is CASSQQGLAGANEQFF. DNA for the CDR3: TGTGCCAGCAGCCAACAGGGACTAGCGGGGGCCAATGAGCAGTTCTTC.

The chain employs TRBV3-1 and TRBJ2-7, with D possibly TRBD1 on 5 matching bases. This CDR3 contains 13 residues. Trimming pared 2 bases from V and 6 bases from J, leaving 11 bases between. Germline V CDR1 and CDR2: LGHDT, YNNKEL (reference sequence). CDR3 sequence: CASSQWVGVEQYF. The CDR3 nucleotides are TGTGCCAGCAGCCAATGGGTAGGGGTCGAGCAGTACTTC.

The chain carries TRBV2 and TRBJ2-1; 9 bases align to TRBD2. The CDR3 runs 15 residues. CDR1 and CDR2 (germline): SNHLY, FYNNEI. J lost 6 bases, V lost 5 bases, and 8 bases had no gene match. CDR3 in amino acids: CASSSWTSEGNEQFF. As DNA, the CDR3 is TGTGCCAGCAGTTCTTGGACTAGCGAGGGCAATGAGCAGTTCTTC.

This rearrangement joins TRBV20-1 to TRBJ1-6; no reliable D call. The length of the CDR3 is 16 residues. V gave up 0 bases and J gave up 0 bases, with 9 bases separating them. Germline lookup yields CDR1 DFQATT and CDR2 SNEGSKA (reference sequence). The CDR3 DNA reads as TGCAGTGCTAGAGAAGGCGGGAGCTCCTATAATTCACCCCTCCACTTT. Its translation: CSAREGGSSYNSPLHF.

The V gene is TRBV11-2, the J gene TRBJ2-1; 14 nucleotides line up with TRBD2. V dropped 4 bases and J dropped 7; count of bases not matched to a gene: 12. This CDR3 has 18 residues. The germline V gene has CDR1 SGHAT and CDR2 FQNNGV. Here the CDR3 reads CASSSQPGLAGVLNEQFF. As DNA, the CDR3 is TGTGCCAGCAGCTCCCAACCGGGACTAGCGGGGGTCCTAAATGAGCAGTTCTTC.

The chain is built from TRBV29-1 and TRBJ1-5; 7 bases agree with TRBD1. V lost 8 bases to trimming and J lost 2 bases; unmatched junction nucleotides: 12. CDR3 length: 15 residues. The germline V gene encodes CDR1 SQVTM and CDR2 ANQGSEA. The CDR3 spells CSSWQGGFGNQPQHF. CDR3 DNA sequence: TGCAGCTCGTGGCAGGGGGGATTCGGCAATCAGCCCCAGCATTTT. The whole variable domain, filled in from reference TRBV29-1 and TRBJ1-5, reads SAVISQKPSRDICQRGTSLTIQCQVDSQVTMMFWYRQQPGQSLTLIATANQGSEATYESGFVIDKFPISRPNLTFSTLTVSNMSPEDSSIYLCSSWQGGFGNQPQHFGDGTRLSIL.

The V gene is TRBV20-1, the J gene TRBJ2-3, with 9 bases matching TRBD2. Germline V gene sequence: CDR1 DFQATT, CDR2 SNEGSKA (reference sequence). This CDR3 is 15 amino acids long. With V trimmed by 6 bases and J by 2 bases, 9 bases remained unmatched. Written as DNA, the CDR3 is TGCAGTGCCTTTGATAGCGGGGGAAACACAGATACGCAGTATTTT. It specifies CSAFDSGGNTDTQYF.

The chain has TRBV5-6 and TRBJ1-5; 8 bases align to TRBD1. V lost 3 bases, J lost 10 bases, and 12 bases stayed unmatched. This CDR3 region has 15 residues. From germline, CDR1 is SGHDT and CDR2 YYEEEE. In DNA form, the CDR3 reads TGTGCCAGCAGCTGGGAACAGGGGGACCCTCTCCCCCAGCATTTT. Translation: CASSWEQGDPLPQHF.

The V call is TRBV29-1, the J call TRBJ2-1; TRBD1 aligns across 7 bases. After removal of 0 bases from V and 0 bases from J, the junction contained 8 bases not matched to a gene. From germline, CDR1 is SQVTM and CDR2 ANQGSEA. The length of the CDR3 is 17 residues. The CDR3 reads CSVEDRFGDSSYNEQFF. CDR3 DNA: TGCAGCGTTGAAGATCGCTTTGGGGACAGCTCCTACAATGAGCAGTTCTTC.

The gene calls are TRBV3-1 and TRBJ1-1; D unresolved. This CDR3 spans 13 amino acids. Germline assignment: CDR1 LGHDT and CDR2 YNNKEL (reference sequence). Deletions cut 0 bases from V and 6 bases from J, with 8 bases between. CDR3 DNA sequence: TGTGCCAGCAGCCAAGATTTGGAGTCTGAAGCTTTCTTT. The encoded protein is CASSQDLESEAFF.

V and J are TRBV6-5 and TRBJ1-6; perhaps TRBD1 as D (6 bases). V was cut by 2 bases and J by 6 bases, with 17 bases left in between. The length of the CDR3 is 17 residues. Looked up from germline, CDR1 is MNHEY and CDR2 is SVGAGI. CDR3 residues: CASSYTNPTGSNSPLHF. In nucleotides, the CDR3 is TGTGCCAGCAGTTACACCAACCCGACAGGATCTAATTCACCCCTCCACTTT.

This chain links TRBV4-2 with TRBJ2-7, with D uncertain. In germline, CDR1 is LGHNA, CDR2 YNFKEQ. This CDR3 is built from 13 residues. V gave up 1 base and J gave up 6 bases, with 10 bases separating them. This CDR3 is CASSQVRGLEQYF. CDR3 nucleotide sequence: TGTGCCAGCAGCCAAGTACGAGGTCTCGAGCAGTACTTC.

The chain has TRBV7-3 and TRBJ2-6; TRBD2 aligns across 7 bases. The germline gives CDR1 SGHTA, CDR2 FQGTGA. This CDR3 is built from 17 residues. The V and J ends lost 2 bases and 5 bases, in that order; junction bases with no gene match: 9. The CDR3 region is CASSLELRGGRANVLTF. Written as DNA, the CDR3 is TGTGCCAGCAGCTTAGAACTTCGCGGGGGAAGGGCCAACGTCCTGACTTTC.

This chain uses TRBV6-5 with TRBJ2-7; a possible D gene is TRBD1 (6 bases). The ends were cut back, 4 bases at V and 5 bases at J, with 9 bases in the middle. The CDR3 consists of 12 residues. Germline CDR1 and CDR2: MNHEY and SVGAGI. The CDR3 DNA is TGTGCCAGCAGTTCAGGACAGAACGAGCAGTACTTC. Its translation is CASSSGQNEQYF.